One and the same sample provided the 6 T cell receptor beta chains below, sequenced in a study of metastatic and nonmetastatic thyroid tumors. TCRdb re-called the PCR reads through MiXCR. The table shows approximately 29,000 clones, with roughly 17% occurring only once. Thyroid surgery was preceded by no treatment in any patient. Sequencing was done on a sample of blood. These receptors came from a female donor with papillary thyroid cancer or a benign thyroid nodule (not recorded which). Some clones in this sample may be carry-over from other donors' samples.

This clone occurred many times. The J gene is TRBJ2-1, the V gene TRBV5-1, with D unclear. The CDR3 has 14 residues. The ends were cut back, 2 bases at V and 6 bases at J, with 12 bases in the middle. Germline V CDR1 and CDR2: SGHRS, YFSETQ. The DNA of the CDR3 is TGCGCCAGCAGCTTCTCGAGCCCCCCCAATGAGCAGTTCTTC. Translation gives CASSFSSPPNEQFF. Complete variable domain (other parts from reference TRBV5-1 and TRBJ2-1): KAGVTQTPRYLIKTRGQQVTLSCSPISGHRSVSWYQQTPGQGLQFLFEYFSETQRNKGNFPGRFSGRQFSNSRSEMNVSTLELGDSALYLCASSFSSPPNEQFFGPGTRLTVL.

There are a few counts of this clone. The J gene is TRBJ1-2, the V gene TRBV28; D may be TRBD1 (5 bases). The CDR3 extends over 14 amino acids. Germline V gives CDR1 MDHEN, CDR2 SYDVKM. Deletions cut 7 bases from V and 3 bases from J, with 15 bases between. The CDR3 spells CASTYGRGDYGYTF. The CDR3 DNA reads as TGTGCCAGCACCTATGGTCGGGGGGACTATGGCTACACCTTC.

The gene calls are TRBV10-3 and TRBJ2-7, with 9 bases fitting TRBD1. The CDR3 extends over 13 amino acids. The germline gives CDR1 ENHRY, CDR2 SYGVKD. The CDR3 DNA reads TGTGTCACTCAGGAGGGGGACAGGGACGAGCAGTACTTC. The encoded protein is CVTQEGDRDEQYF.

This clone was recorded many times. This rearrangement joins TRBV7-8 to TRBJ2-1; D gene uncertain. This CDR3 comprises 16 residues. With 5 bases removed from V and 0 bases from J, the gap between germline ends came to 14 bases. From germline, CDR1 is SGHVS and CDR2 FQNEAQ. This CDR3 reads CASSPRARSSYNEQFF. CDR3 DNA sequence: TGTGCCAGCAGCCCTCGCGCCAGGAGCTCCTACAATGAGCAGTTCTTC.

In its sample, this clone was seen many times. The chain couples TRBV5-1 to TRBJ1-1, with D maybe TRBD1 (5 bases). The CDR3 is 16 amino acids. The germline gives CDR1 SGHRS, CDR2 YFSETQ. The V and J ends lost 4 bases and 3 bases respectively, with 19 bases between them. CDR3 residues: CASSPIMRGSDTEAFF. As DNA, the CDR3 is TGCGCCAGCAGCCCTATCATGCGGGGGTCGGACACTGAAGCTTTCTTT.

This clone was observed at least ten times. V and J are TRBV14 and TRBJ1-6, with 9 bases fitting TRBD1. Germline V gives CDR1 SGHDN, CDR2 FVKESK. The CDR3 length is 16 residues. V shed 4 bases, J shed 9 bases, and the junction held 10 bases outside the gene matches. CDR3 sequence (DNA): TGTGCCAGCAGCCGCTTCCCGGGACAGGGCCCTTCACCCCTCCACTTT. Protein sequence: CASSRFPGQGPSPLHF.